This T cell receptor (beta chain) was sequenced during a study of read filtering for tumor transcriptome and immune sequencing. Study information: About 8 patients were R-ISS I, roughly 17 were R-ISS II, about seven were R-ISS III. Whole-transcriptome libraries were prepared after DNase treatment. IR-seq gave about 3.5 to 10.27 million TCR reads per sample; RNA-seq gave roughly 80 to 1,400. Study-wide results and caveats: Dropping single-read clonotypes raised IR-seq and RNA-seq shared-clonotype correlation.

This clonotype was seen ten or more times. Its antigen is unidentified. Looked up from germline, CDR1 is SGDLS and CDR2 is YYNGEE. CDR3 length: 14 amino acids. Trimming cost V 0 bases and J 2 bases, with 8 bases left between them. This library used about 360 ng RNA and molecular barcoded adaptors spanning alpha/delta and beta/gamma chains. One entry per CDR3 protein, called by TCRdb with MiXCR from the reads. Of around 65,000 distinct CDR3 sequences listed, about 21% were seen once; the top ten hold about an eighth. This clonotype was sampled from a donor at least 40 years old with multiple myeloma. Sequencing was performed on a population of CD138-negative cells sorted from bone marrow. V and J are TRBV9 and TRBJ1-1; no firm D call. CDR3 bases: TGTGCCAGCAGCGTAGATGAGGGAAACACTGAAGCTTTCTTT. Translated: CASSVDEGNTEAFF.